The 31 T cell receptor beta chains reported below all come from one sample, sequenced in a study of blood T cell repertoires in COVID-19. Generated by immunoSEQ multiplex PCR, the TCRdb table keeps only in-frame clones and is missing some. The data hold about 130,000 clones, with roughly 72% observed a single time. The specimen sequenced was peripheral blood. These receptors originate from a man between 60 and 70 years old with acute or convalescent COVID-19.

The chain couples TRBV4-1 to TRBJ2-7, with 10 bases aligning to TRBD2. The length of the CDR3 is 14 residues. Per germline, CDR1 MGHRA and CDR2 YSYEKL. V dropped 4 bases and J dropped 3; count of bases not matched to a gene: 3. The CDR3 bases are TGCGCCAGCAGCCGAGCGGGAGGGATCTACGAGCAGTACTTC. Encoded protein: CASSRAGGIYEQYF.

This clone was observed once. The chain employs TRBV10-3 and TRBJ1-2, with 7 nucleotides matching TRBD1. The trim removed 2 bases at V and 1 base at J, leaving 4 bases unmatched. The germline V gene encodes CDR1 ENHRY and CDR2 SYGVKD. The CDR3 totals 15 residues. The CDR3, as DNA: TGTGCCATCAGTGAGCAAAGGGACAGTAACTATGGCTACACCTTC. This codes for CAISEQRDSNYGYTF.

The chain's CDR3 is CASSQGGLVLSNEQFF. The CDR3 DNA reads TGTGCCAGCAGCCAGGGGGGACTAGTTCTCTCCAATGAGCAGTTCTTC. This rearrangement joins TRBV14 to TRBJ2-1; 8 nucleotides line up with TRBD2. CDR3 length equals 16 residues. V lost 3 bases to trimming and J lost 6 bases; unmatched junction nucleotides: 10. Germline CDR1 SGHDN, CDR2 FVKESK.

This clone was found a few times. This chain connects TRBV27 to TRBJ1-6, with TRBD1 matching over 7 bases. CDR3 length equals 14 residues. Germline loops: CDR1 MNHEY, CDR2 SMNVEV (reference sequence). Trimming cost V 4 bases and J 10 bases; bases outside gene matches: 7. This CDR3 is CASSSTGSASPLHF. CDR3 nucleotides: TGTGCCAGCAGTTCGACAGGGTCAGCGTCACCCCTCCACTTT.

V usage is TRBV3-1 (or the pseudogene TRBV3-2) and J usage is TRBJ1-1; D ambiguous. Germline-derived CDR1 and CDR2 are LGHDT and YNNKEL (reference sequence). The CDR3 contains 12 residues. V lost 5 bases and J 3 bases, leaving 7 bases between the germline ends. Here the CDR3 reads CASSRVYTEAFF. The CDR3 nucleotides are TGTGCCAGCAGCAGAGTTTACACTGAAGCTTTCTTT.

This rearrangement joins TRBV4-1 to TRBJ1-4; perhaps TRBD1 as D (5 bases). V lost 1 base and J lost 8, with 11 bases in between. This CDR3 has 14 residues. Germline CDR1 is MGHRA and CDR2 is YSYEKL. The DNA for the CDR3 is TGCGCCAGCAGCCAAGTGGGGGGAGTGGAAAAACTGTTTTTT. Translated, it gives CASSQVGGVEKLFF.

V usage is TRBV29-1 and J usage is TRBJ1-2; 7 positions match TRBD1. Germline-derived CDR1 and CDR2 are SQVTM and ANQGSEA. Unmatched junction bases numbered 11, after V lost 4 bases and J lost 3 bases. The CDR3 loop spans 15 amino acids. CDR3 in amino acids: CSVGSQGGTDYGYTF. The CDR3 DNA reads TGCAGCGTTGGCTCTCAGGGGGGCACTGACTATGGCTACACCTTC.

V usage is TRBV12-3 or TRBV12-4 and J usage is TRBJ1-2, with a weak D call TRBD1 (6 bases). The CDR3 is 13 residues long. The V gene lost 3 bases and the J gene lost 3 bases, with 8 bases spanning the gap. The CDR3 is CASSFKGDYGYTF. Here the CDR3 DNA reads TGTGCCAGCAGTTTTAAGGGGGACTATGGCTACACCTTC.

CDR3 bases: TGTGCCAGCACAGGGTGGGACAATCAGCCCCAGCATTTT. Translated, it gives CASTGWDNQPQHF. This sequence joins TRBV6-5 and TRBJ1-5, with D possibly being TRBD1 (5 bases). Germline values: CDR1 MNHEY, CDR2 SVGAGI. The V end lost 7 bases, the J end lost 3 bases, and 10 bases lay between the germline ends. The CDR3 is made up of 13 amino acids.

This chain links TRBV7-9 with TRBJ1-3; 7 positions match TRBD1. The CDR3 totals 17 residues. V shed 2 bases, J shed 0 bases, and the junction held 7 bases outside the gene matches. Germline-derived CDR1 and CDR2 are SEHNR and FQNEAQ (reference sequence). CDR3 sequence (DNA): TGTGCCAGCAGCTTACAGGGACAGATCACCTCTGGAAACACCATATATTTT. Translating gives CASSLQGQITSGNTIYF.

In its sample, this clone was seen once. The chain has TRBV6-5 and TRBJ1-1; 8 nucleotides match TRBD1. Trimming at V came to 2 bases and at J to 0 bases, leaving 5 bases not matched to a gene. This CDR3 region has 16 residues. From germline, CDR1 is MNHEY and CDR2 SVGAGI. The CDR3 here is CASSYASTGVNTEAFF. In nucleotides, the CDR3 is TGTGCCAGCAGTTACGCTTCGACAGGGGTGAACACTGAAGCTTTCTTT.

The chain has TRBV27 and TRBJ2-1; the D gene is possibly TRBD2 (5 bases). V was trimmed by 0 bases and J by 8 bases, leaving 17 bases between them. CDR3 length equals 16 residues. CDR1 is MNHEY and CDR2 is SMNVEV in the germline V gene (reference sequence). The CDR3 spells CASSLSSRAEFDEQFF. The DNA for the CDR3 is TGTGCCAGCAGTTTATCTTCGCGGGCCGAGTTTGATGAGCAGTTCTTC.

This clone was seen only once. V is TRBV19 and J is TRBJ1-4; D might be TRBD1 (5 bases). Looked up from germline, CDR1 is LNHDA and CDR2 is SQIVND (reference sequence). The CDR3 covers 14 residues. Between the trimmed V and J ends, which lost 5 bases and 8 bases, there was a span of 15 bases. The CDR3 region has the DNA TGTGCCAGTAGTCCGAAGGGGCGGAGAGAAAAACTGTTTTTT. Amino acids: CASSPKGRREKLFF.

The CDR3 is CASSPRTGETGELFF. The CDR3 DNA is TGCGCCAGCAGCCCCCGGACAGGGGAAACCGGGGAGCTGTTTTTT. The rearrangement uses TRBV5-1 and TRBJ2-2; TRBD1 matches at 9 bases. Germline V gives CDR1 SGHRS, CDR2 YFSETQ. J lost 5 bases, V lost 4 bases, and 6 bases had no gene match. The CDR3 is made up of 15 amino acids.

The chain recombines TRBV7-2 with TRBJ2-3, with a possible D match to TRBD2 (6 bases). The CDR3 contains 15 residues. Germline V gene data show CDR1 as SGHTA and CDR2 as FQGNSA. V lost 2 bases and J 5 bases, leaving 14 bases between the germline ends. The DNA of the CDR3 is TGTGCCAGCAGCTTAATCGGGAGCCAAGTAGATACGCAGTATTTT. Protein product: CASSLIGSQVDTQYF.

The chain joins TRBV19 to TRBJ1-2; 8 nucleotides align to TRBD1. CDR1 and CDR2 from the germline V gene are LNHDA and SQIVND (reference sequence). This CDR3 has 15 amino acids. The ends lost 4 bases at V and 8 bases at J; junction bases unmatched: 12. The CDR3 here is CASSTTGTGDMGYTF. CDR3 DNA sequence: TGTGCCAGTAGTACAACCGGGACAGGAGACATGGGCTACACCTTC. Combining the CDR3 with reference TRBV19 and TRBJ1-2 gives the whole variable domain DGGITQSPKYLFRKEGQNVTLSCEQNLNHDAMYWYRQDPGQGLRLIYYSQIVNDFQKGDIAEGYSVSREKKESFPLTVTSAQKNPTAFYLCASSTTGTGDMGYTFGSGTRLTVV.

This chain joins TRBV19 and TRBJ1-2; TRBD1 matches at 9 bases. The CDR3 sequence is 15 residues long. The germline V gene encodes CDR1 LNHDA and CDR2 SQIVND (reference sequence). The ends lost 3 bases at V and 4 bases at J; junction bases unmatched: 6. The CDR3 bases are TGTGCCAGTAGTATGGGACAGGGAGCTGGCTATGGCTACACCTTC. This gives the protein CASSMGQGAGYGYTF.

V gene TRBV30 combines with J gene TRBJ2-3; 14 bases map to TRBD2. After removal of 0 bases from V and 2 bases from J, the junction contained 4 bases not matched to a gene. CDR1 and CDR2 from the germline V gene are GTSNPN and SVGIG (reference sequence). This CDR3 has 17 amino acids. CDR3 loop: CAWSVPGLAGATDTQYF. In DNA form, the CDR3 reads TGTGCCTGGAGTGTACCGGGACTAGCGGGGGCCACAGATACGCAGTATTTT.

J is TRBJ1-1 and V is TRBV6-5, with no clear D. The germline V gene encodes CDR1 MNHEY and CDR2 SVGAGI. V dropped 7 bases and J dropped 0 bases, with 9 bases sitting between them. This CDR3 spans 13 amino acids. The CDR3 loop reads CASKQVLNTEAFF. In DNA, the CDR3 is TGTGCCAGCAAGCAGGTCTTGAACACTGAAGCTTTCTTT.

J is TRBJ2-7 and V is TRBV11-2; 8 bases are a match to TRBD2. The CDR3 consists of 15 residues. V shed 5 bases and J 6 bases; nucleotides not matched to a gene: 12. Germline V gives CDR1 SGHAT, CDR2 FQNNGV. The CDR3 DNA reads TGTGCCAGCAGCCCTCGCTTGGGTAGCGGGACCGAGCAGTACTTC. Translated: CASSPRLGSGTEQYF.

This rearrangement joins TRBV27 to TRBJ1-1; tentatively, D is TRBD1 (5 bases). The CDR3 totals 16 residues. Trimming took off 3 bases at V and 4 bases at J, with 18 bases between the two ends. The germline gives CDR1 MNHEY, CDR2 SMNVEV (reference sequence). The CDR3 DNA is TGTGCCAGCAGTTTTACCCCCGGGGGAAGGGGCACTGAAGCTTTCTTT. This translates into CASSFTPGGRGTEAFF.

The chain links TRBV6-6 to TRBJ1-4; D unresolved. Germline V CDR1 and CDR2: MNHNY, SVGAGI (reference sequence). The CDR3 extends over 13 amino acids. The germline V and J ends were trimmed by 0 bases and 10 bases, with 9 bases remaining between them. In nucleotides, the CDR3 is TGTGCCAGCAGTTACTCCGAGGGCAGAAAACTGTTTTTT. Its protein is CASSYSEGRKLFF.

The rearrangement joins TRBV3-1 (or the pseudogene TRBV3-2) to TRBJ2-7; maybe TRBD1 (5 bases). V lost 5 bases, J lost 3 bases, and 11 bases lay in between. The V gene's germline CDR1 is LGHDT and CDR2 YNNKEL (reference sequence). This CDR3 has 13 residues. The CDR3 coding sequence is TGTGCCAGCAGCTTTAAAGGGGTCTACGAGCAGTACTTC. This encodes CASSFKGVYEQYF.

This chain links TRBV6-6 with TRBJ1-2, with D possibly TRBD1 on 5 matching bases. Germline V gene lookup returns CDR1 MNHNY and CDR2 SVGAGI (reference sequence). This CDR3 has 14 amino acids. V was clipped by 11 bases and J by 4 bases, with 20 bases between them. This CDR3 reads CAAHRGIRSYGYTF. CDR3 nucleotide sequence: TGTGCCGCTCACCGGGGGATAAGGAGCTATGGCTACACCTTC.

The DNA of the CDR3 is TGTGCCAGCAGCCAAGACCTCCATTCACCCCTCCACTTT. Its protein is CASSQDLHSPLHF. The rearrangement links TRBV3-1 (or the pseudogene TRBV3-2) to TRBJ1-6; D is unresolved. V dropped 0 bases and J dropped 8 bases, with 5 bases sitting between them. Germline V gives CDR1 LGHDT, CDR2 YNNKEL (reference sequence). This CDR3 has 13 residues.

The CDR3 DNA reads as TGTGCCAGCAGCTCAGACCGACAGGGATCGACCACTGAAGCTTTCTTT. Translating it yields CASSSDRQGSTTEAFF. This chain joins TRBV7-9 and TRBJ1-1; 7 nucleotides match TRBD1. Trimming cost V 4 bases and J 4 bases; bases outside gene matches: 12. This CDR3 spans 16 amino acids. Germline V gene data show CDR1 as SEHNR and CDR2 as FQNEAQ (reference sequence).

This clone was observed once. The gene calls are TRBV19 and TRBJ2-1; 7 bases fit TRBD2. CDR1 is LNHDA and CDR2 is SQIVND in the germline V gene (reference sequence). V trimming: 8 bases; J trimming: 7 bases; junction bases outside the gene matches: 11. This CDR3 has 14 amino acids. The CDR3 sequence is CASGPAGEWNEQFF. In nucleotides, the CDR3 is TGTGCCAGTGGCCCGGCGGGAGAGTGGAATGAGCAGTTCTTC.

The chain is built from TRBV5-4 and TRBJ1-1; 8 bases line up with TRBD1. The V gene's germline CDR1 is SGHNT and CDR2 YYREEE (reference sequence). The CDR3 has 13 residues. The V gene end was trimmed by 4 bases and the J gene end by 3 bases; junction bases not matched to a gene: 2. CDR3: CASSRDRHTEAFF. The DNA of the CDR3 is TGTGCCAGCAGCCGGGACAGGCACACTGAAGCTTTCTTT.

The gene calls are TRBV19 and TRBJ1-2; 7 bases match TRBD1. The CDR3 totals 13 residues. Germline assignment: CDR1 LNHDA and CDR2 SQIVND (reference sequence). The V segment lost 6 bases and the J segment 9 bases; nucleotides outside the gene matches: 10. The CDR3 DNA is TGTGCCAGTAGGGACAGGACCACCCAGAGCTACACCTTC. It encodes CASRDRTTQSYTF.

The chain couples TRBV18 to TRBJ2-2; TRBD2 aligns across 13 bases. Germline CDR1 is KGHSH and CDR2 is LQKENI. With V trimmed by 3 bases and J by 5 bases, 9 bases remained unmatched. The CDR3 length is 18 residues. CDR3 in amino acids: CASSPATSGRTNTGELFF. CDR3 DNA sequence: TGTGCCAGCTCACCTGCGACTAGCGGGAGGACTAATACCGGGGAGCTGTTTTTT.

V usage is TRBV10-3 and J usage is TRBJ2-7, with 10 positions matching TRBD1. The V gene's germline CDR1 is ENHRY and CDR2 SYGVKD. J lost 11 bases, V lost 5 bases, and 12 bases had no gene match. The CDR3 loop spans 14 amino acids. In DNA, the CDR3 is TGTGCCATCAGTACTGCGACAGGGGGCGCGGGCAAGTACTTC. This codes for CAISTATGGAGKYF.